This T cell receptor (beta chain) was obtained from a study of blood T cell repertoires in COVID-19 (TCRdb year 2020). About the study as a whole: Samples from collaborators originated in the United States, Italy and Spain and spanned both the acute and convalescent phases of COVID-19. The material from the prospective study consisted of cDNA or gDNA derived from T cells, B-cell-depleted T cells, or PBMCs. Deeply sampled blood TCRbeta repertoires from subjects exposed to, actively infected with, or recovered from COVID-19 were included in the dataset. The repertoires were released in a freely available public database meant as a resource for research on the immune response to SARS-CoV-2. Samples came from the ongoing ImmuneRACE study (first 160 participants) plus 1,254 subjects from 6 global collaborators. Sample metadata almost always included a de-identified subject ID, COVID-19 status, age in years and sex. HLA class I and class II types, where available, came from metadata supplied by the sample provider rather than from assay-based typing.

The CDR3 contains 14 residues, cysteine and phenylalanine counted. The retained sequence is limited to the CDR3, 42 bases, with the frame set at the first base. V gives up 0 bases and J gives up 1 base, and the segment between their germline ends measures 9 bases. In the germline V gene, CDR1 corresponds to SQVTM and CDR2 to ANQGSEA. TCRbeta CDR3 regions were amplified from genomic DNA by means of the immunoSEQ Assay, a bias-controlled multiplex PCR. Per the original workflow: The number of nucleated cells in each sample was estimated by amplification of reference gene primers within the assay. Sequence reads were collapsed and filtered to measure the absolute abundance of every unique TCRbeta CDR3 rearrangement. For each sample, productive Simpson clonality was calculated as the square root of Simpson's diversity index over productive rearrangements. TCRdb re-hosts the immuneACCESS table, in-frame sequences only. Its copies lack some clones; in the studies checked, an unresolved V gene accounts for under half of them, and the cause for the rest is not known. The V and J calls and the clone size are those of that table, but D and trimming were determined from the DNA. The sample table holds approximately 110,000 clones, of which 75% to 85% were seen once. Less than 8% of the sample is in the top ten clones.

Regarding this clone: The target of this receptor is not known. Per-base qualities were not stored, and no clone one base away is much larger.

Whole blood was collected in K2EDTA tubes by collaborating institutions according to the institutions' own protocols. Collaborator samples were shipped for TCRbeta analysis as frozen whole blood, isolated PBMCs, or DNA extracted from either sample type. The investigation overall reported the following: The amount of clinical and demographic metadata varied by source and participant and was provided uncurated.

Material: peripheral blood. Recombination connected TRBV29-1 to TRBJ1-1; confidence is insufficient to name the D gene. The sequence was obtained from a man between 65 and 79 years old with acute or convalescent COVID-19. In nucleotides, the sequence is TGCAGCGTTGAAGATAGCGACAAGAACACTGAAGCTTTCTTT. It translates as CSVEDSDKNTEAFF. The CDR3 plus the reference TRBV29-1 and TRBJ1-1 genes for the other parts give the full variable domain: SAVISQKPSRDICQRGTSLTIQCQVDSQVTMMFWYRQQPGQSLTLIATANQGSEATYESGFVIDKFPISRPNLTFSTLTVSNMSPEDSSIYLCSVEDSDKNTEAFFGQGTRLTVV.